This T cell receptor beta chain was captured by sequencing in a study of blood T cell repertoires in COVID-19. Study context: Sites across the United States, Italy and Spain contributed samples from acute and convalescent COVID-19.

Sequencing was performed with immunoSEQ multiplex PCR; in TCRdb, only in-frame clones are kept and a portion is missing. The table includes around 460,000 clones, approximately 90% detected once. Germline CDR1 and CDR2: SGHRS and YFSETQ. The CDR3 length is 16 residues. J gave up 2 bases and V 4 bases, and 3 bases lay outside the gene matches. Seattle's cohort entered during active infection and was followed longitudinally. Sequenced sample: peripheral blood. The sequence was obtained from a man between 18 and 29 years old with COVID-19, enrolled during active disease. J is TRBJ2-2 and V is TRBV5-1, with 12 bases matching TRBD2. This chain's CDR3 is CASSPLAGGNTGELFF. In DNA, the CDR3 is TGCGCCAGCAGCCCACTAGCGGGGGGAAACACCGGGGAGCTGTTTTTT.